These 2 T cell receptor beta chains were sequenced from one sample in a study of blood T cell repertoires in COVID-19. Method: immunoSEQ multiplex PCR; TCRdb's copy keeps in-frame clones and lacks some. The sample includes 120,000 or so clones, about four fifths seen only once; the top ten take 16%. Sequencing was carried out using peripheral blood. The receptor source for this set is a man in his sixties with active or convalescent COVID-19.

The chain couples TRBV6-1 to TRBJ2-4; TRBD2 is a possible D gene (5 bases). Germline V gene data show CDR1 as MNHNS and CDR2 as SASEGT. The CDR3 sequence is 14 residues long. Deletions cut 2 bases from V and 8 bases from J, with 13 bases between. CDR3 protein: CASSENRAGDIQYF. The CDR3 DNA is TGTGCCAGCAGTGAAAACCGGGCCGGGGACATTCAGTACTTC.

The CDR3 spells CASTDREETQYF. The CDR3 nucleotides read TGTGCCAGTACCGACAGGGAAGAGACCCAGTACTTC. The chain uses TRBV19 and TRBJ2-5, with TRBD1 matching 7 bases. Germline loops: CDR1 LNHDA, CDR2 SQIVND (reference sequence). This CDR3 region has 12 residues. J gave up 3 bases and V 7 bases, and 2 bases lay outside the gene matches.